A single sample gave rise to the 7 T cell receptor beta chains below, sequenced in a study of blood T cell repertoires in COVID-19. Method: immunoSEQ multiplex PCR; TCRdb's copy keeps in-frame clones and lacks some. The table records about 330,000 clones, 87% of them present only once. What was sequenced was PBMCs or T cells enriched from blood (not recorded which). All receptors derive from a woman between 25 and 40 years old who had recovered from COVID-19.

This chain joins TRBV5-1 and TRBJ1-3, with TRBD1 identical over 10 bases. Trimming at V came to 4 bases and at J to 4 bases, leaving 2 bases not matched to a gene. CDR1 and CDR2 from the germline V gene are SGHRS and YFSETQ. This CDR3 has 14 amino acids. The CDR3 DNA follows: TGCGCCAGCAGCCGGGACAGGGGAGGAAACACCATATATTTT. Its protein product is CASSRDRGGNTIYF.

This chain joins TRBV5-1 and TRBJ2-5; 11 nucleotides line up with TRBD2. V lost 4 bases, J lost 2 bases, and 4 bases stayed unmatched. CDR3 length: 15 amino acids. The V gene's germline CDR1 is SGHRS and CDR2 YFSETQ. The DNA for the CDR3 is TGCGCCAGCAGCCCCCTAGCGGGGGGACAAGAGACCCAGTACTTC. Amino acids: CASSPLAGGQETQYF.

The V and J genes are TRBV6-2 or TRBV6-3 and TRBJ1-3; D may be TRBD1 (6 bases). There are 15 residues in the CDR3. V shed 4 bases and J shed 0 bases, with 10 bases lying between them. CDR1 MNHEY and CDR2 SVGEGT come from the germline V gene. The DNA of the CDR3 is TGTGCCAGCAGTTTCGCAGGGGCCTCTGGAAACACCATATATTTT. Protein: CASSFAGASGNTIYF.

DNA of the CDR3: TGTGCCAGCATCTACGGACAGTTGTTTAACACTGAAGCTTTCTTT. Translated, it gives CASIYGQLFNTEAFF. V usage is TRBV6-5 and J usage is TRBJ1-1, with a possible D match to TRBD1 (6 bases). V lost 7 bases and J 2 bases, leaving 17 bases between the germline ends. The CDR3 runs to 15 residues. Germline V lookup: CDR1 MNHEY, CDR2 SVGAGI.

The chain combines TRBV7-9 with TRBJ1-6; 7 bases align to TRBD1. V lost 5 bases to trimming and J lost 7 bases; unmatched junction nucleotides: 11. There are 16 residues in the CDR3. The germline gives CDR1 SEHNR, CDR2 FQNEAQ (reference sequence). This CDR3 reads CASSTRQGVGNSPLHF. The CDR3 bases are TGTGCCAGCAGCACCCGACAGGGAGTAGGAAATTCACCCCTCCACTTT.

The chain is built from TRBV3-1 (or the pseudogene TRBV3-2) and TRBJ1-2; D perhaps matches TRBD1 (5 bases). Trimming shortened V by 7 bases and J by 2 bases, and 11 bases separated the two germline ends. The CDR3 consists of 13 residues. Germline assignment: CDR1 LGHDT and CDR2 YNNKEL (reference sequence). The CDR3 bases are TGTGCCAGCACCCGGGGGTTCAACTATGGCTACACCTTC. It yields the protein CASTRGFNYGYTF.

The rearrangement links TRBV5-5 to TRBJ1-5; D ambiguous. Germline V CDR1 and CDR2: SGHKS, YYEKEE (reference sequence). The CDR3 length is 14 residues. The V end was cut by 6 bases, the J end by 0 bases, with 10 bases between. CDR3: CASNGDSSNQPQHF. CDR3 nucleotides: TGTGCCAGCAACGGGGATAGTAGCAATCAGCCCCAGCATTTT. The whole variable domain, remainder taken from reference TRBV5-5 and TRBJ1-5, is DAGVTQSPTHLIKTRGQQVTLRCSPISGHKSVSWYQQVLGQGPQFIFQYYEKEERGRGNFPDRFSARQFPNYSSELNVNALLLGDSALYLCASNGDSSNQPQHFGDGTRLSIL.